These 15 T cell receptor beta chains were sequenced from one sample in a study of T-cell memory formation after mild COVID-19. TCRdb used MiXCR to reprocess the 5' RACE reads, holding one entry per CDR3 protein. The sample lists fewer than 350,000 distinct CDR3 sequences; roughly an eighth were seen once. Sequencing input: PBMCs or a T cell subset sorted from them (not recorded which). The receptors come from a young man who had mild COVID-19 (a few samples of this study predate the infection). Cell type and time point are not known.

The rearrangement links TRBV2 to TRBJ1-2; D uncertain. V was shortened by 4 bases and J by 0 bases, with 12 bases between the two germline ends. This CDR3 is 15 amino acids long. The V gene's germline CDR1 is SNHLY and CDR2 FYNNEI. CDR3 region: CASSVVKEANYGYTF. The CDR3 nucleotides read TGTGCCAGCAGTGTTGTGAAGGAAGCTAACTATGGCTACACCTTC.

This clonotype was seen a handful of times. The chain is built from TRBV29-1 and TRBJ1-1; unclear D gene. The CDR3 is 10 residues long. Trimming took 6 bases from V and 11 from J, leaving 13 bases between them. CDR1 is SQVTM and CDR2 is ANQGSEA in the germline V gene. In nucleotides, the CDR3 is TGCAGCGTCAGCGTAAACGGGGCTTTCTTT. Encoded protein: CSVSVNGAFF. The variable domain in full, completed from reference TRBV29-1 and TRBJ1-1, reads SAVISQKPSRDICQRGTSLTIQCQVDSQVTMMFWYRQQPGQSLTLIATANQGSEATYESGFVIDKFPISRPNLTFSTLTVSNMSPEDSSIYLCSVSVNGAFFGQGTRLTVV.

The gene calls are TRBV20-1 and TRBJ2-1; D might be TRBD1 (5 bases). The CDR3 loop spans 15 amino acids. Germline loops: CDR1 DFQATT, CDR2 SNEGSKA (reference sequence). V dropped 5 bases and J dropped 4 bases, with 18 bases sitting between them. The CDR3: CSALPPGSVYNEQFF. CDR3 in DNA: TGCAGTGCTCTGCCGCCAGGGTCAGTGTACAATGAGCAGTTCTTC.

This chain links TRBV12-3 or TRBV12-4 with TRBJ2-2; a weak D match, TRBD1 (6 bases). V lost 5 bases and J 0 bases, leaving 10 bases between the germline ends. There are 15 residues in the CDR3. CDR3 nucleotide sequence: TGTGCCAGCAGTGCGGACAGCGCGAACACCGGGGAGCTGTTTTTT. It codes for CASSADSANTGELFF.

The genes are TRBV15 and TRBJ2-7, with D possibly matching TRBD1 (5 bases). The germline gives CDR1 LNHNV, CDR2 YYDKDF (reference sequence). The CDR3 runs 14 residues. Trimming stripped 3 bases from V and 1 base from J, with 10 bases between. CDR3 bases: TGTGCCACCAGCAGGGACACCCAATCCTACGAGCAGTACGTC. Its protein product is CATSRDTQSYEQYV.

The J gene is TRBJ2-5, the V gene TRBV12-3 or TRBV12-4, with D maybe TRBD1 (5 bases). Trimming took off 7 bases at V and 2 bases at J, with 14 bases between the two ends. CDR3 length equals 14 residues. The CDR3 loop is CASNLGQTQETQYF. The CDR3 nucleotides are TGTGCCAGCAACCTGGGGCAGACGCAAGAGACCCAGTACTTC.

The chain has TRBV15 and TRBJ2-1; 7 bases map to TRBD2. V shed 1 base and J 5 bases; nucleotides not matched to a gene: 5. The CDR3 runs 15 residues. Per the germline V gene, CDR1 is LNHNV and CDR2 is YYDKDF (reference sequence). For the CDR3, the DNA is TGTGCCACCAGCAGAGTGGCTAGCGGCCACAATGAGCAGTTCTTC. Translated: CATSRVASGHNEQFF.

The table lists this clonotype with a few counts. The chain recombines TRBV14 with TRBJ2-3, with D possibly being TRBD1 or TRBD2 (5 bases each). V lost 4 bases, J lost 0 bases, and 14 bases lay in between. This CDR3 spans 16 amino acids. Looked up from germline, CDR1 is SGHDN and CDR2 is FVKESK. This CDR3 is CASSPEFGASTDTQYF. CDR3 DNA sequence: TGTGCCAGCAGCCCAGAGTTCGGGGCGAGCACAGATACGCAGTATTTT.

V and J are TRBV6-6 and TRBJ1-5; D is possibly TRBD1 (5 bases). Germline V gene sequence: CDR1 MNHNY, CDR2 SVGAGI (reference sequence). V lost 8 bases and J 6 bases, leaving 11 bases between the germline ends. The CDR3 runs to 12 residues. CDR3 protein: CASGGSSQPQHF. The CDR3 DNA is TGTGCCAGCGGGGGGAGCTCTCAGCCCCAGCATTTT.

The rearrangement joins TRBV7-2 to TRBJ1-2; TRBD1 is a possible D gene (5 bases). Germline-derived CDR1 and CDR2 are SGHTA and FQGNSA. V was trimmed by 5 bases and J by 7 bases, leaving 14 bases between them. This CDR3 has 13 residues. In DNA, the CDR3 is TGTGCCAGCAGCCCGGGGGGAAACGGTGGCTACACCTTC. Translation gives CASSPGGNGGYTF.

The sample holds many counts of this clonotype. The junction does not match germline at one end; this may be a read error. The rearrangement joins TRBV5-1 to TRBJ2-3; 8 positions agree with TRBD1. This CDR3 is 15 amino acids long. CDR1 and CDR2 from the germline V gene are SGHRS and YFSETQ. The CDR3 region is CASSSGQGGTDTQYF. The CDR3 DNA reads as TGTGCCAGCAGCTCCGGACAGGGAGGCACAGATACGCAGTATTTT.

This clonotype has a handful of counts. This chain connects TRBV7-9 to TRBJ1-2; no firm D call. This CDR3 is 13 amino acids long. Germline values: CDR1 SEHNR, CDR2 FQNEAQ (reference sequence). Trimming took off 1 base at V and 2 bases at J, with 5 bases between the two ends. CDR3 DNA sequence: TGTGCCAGCAGCTTAGTCCCGAACTATGGCTACACCTTC. Its translation is CASSLVPNYGYTF.

This clonotype has only a few counts. This chain links TRBV7-3 with TRBJ2-7; possibly TRBD1 or TRBD2 for D (6 bases each). This CDR3 spans 15 amino acids. The germline V gene has CDR1 SGHTA and CDR2 FQGTGA. Trimming took 5 bases from V and 3 from J, leaving 17 bases between them. The CDR3 spells CASSPSPGGLYEQYF. The CDR3 bases are TGTGCCAGCAGCCCCTCCCCTGGGGGGCTCTACGAGCAGTACTTC.

This chain links TRBV4-2 with TRBJ2-5; 9 bases map to TRBD2. V trimming: 1 base; J trimming: 3 bases; junction bases outside the gene matches: 6. The CDR3 has 16 amino acids. Germline loops: CDR1 LGHNA, CDR2 YNFKEQ. This CDR3 reads CASSQGRAGGKETQYF. The CDR3 DNA is TGTGCCAGCAGCCAAGGGCGAGCGGGGGGAAAAGAGACCCAGTACTTC.

This clonotype was detected only a few times. The chain has TRBV7-2 and TRBJ2-3; 12 bases map to TRBD2. The length of the CDR3 is 17 residues. Germline V gene lookup returns CDR1 SGHTA and CDR2 FQGNSA. V lost 5 bases, J lost 3 bases, and 9 bases stayed unmatched. CDR3 residues: CASSQGYLAGGTDTQYF. The CDR3 nucleotides read TGTGCCAGCAGCCAGGGCTATCTAGCGGGGGGGACAGATACGCAGTATTTT.